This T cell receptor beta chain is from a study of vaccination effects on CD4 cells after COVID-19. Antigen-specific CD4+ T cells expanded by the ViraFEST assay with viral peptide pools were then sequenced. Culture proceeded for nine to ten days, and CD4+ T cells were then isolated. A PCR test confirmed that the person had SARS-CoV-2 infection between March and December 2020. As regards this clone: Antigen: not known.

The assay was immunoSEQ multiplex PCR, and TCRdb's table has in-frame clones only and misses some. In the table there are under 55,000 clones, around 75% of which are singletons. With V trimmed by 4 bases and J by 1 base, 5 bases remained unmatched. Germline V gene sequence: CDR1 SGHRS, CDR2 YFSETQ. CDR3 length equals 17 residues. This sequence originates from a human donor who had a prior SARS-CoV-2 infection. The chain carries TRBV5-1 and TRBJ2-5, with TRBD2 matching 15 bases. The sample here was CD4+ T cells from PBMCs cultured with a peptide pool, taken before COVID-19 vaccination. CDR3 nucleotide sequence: TGCGCCAGCAGCCTGGGACTAGCGGGAGGCTTCCAAGAGACCCAGTACTTC. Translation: CASSLGLAGGFQETQYF.